This TCR beta chain was found in a study of shared clonotypes between healthy human individuals. Background on the study: Three CD4 naive, three CD4 memory, two CD8 naive and one CD8 memory plate were used per donor.

Data came from immunoSEQ multiplex PCR; TCRdb stores just in-frame clones and leaves some out. The sample records a few million clones, more than 85% being singletons. Comments on this clone: Its specificity is not known.

V lost 0 bases, J lost 0 bases, and 9 bases lay in between. The CDR3 is made up of 16 amino acids. Germline CDR1 is SGHAT and CDR2 is FQNNGV. Findings and limits, study-wide: With a handful of donors compared, around 5.4% of naive CD4 clonotypes were shared.

V gene TRBV11-2 combines with J gene TRBJ2-4; D unclear. The TCR comes from a young man in good health. Some clones in this sample may be carry-over from other donors' samples. The sample comprised naive CD4+ T cells from PBMCs. The subset: CD45RA+ positively selected. CDR3 sequence: CASSLDLQRAKNIQYF. DNA for the CDR3: TGTGCCAGCAGCTTAGACTTACAGCGAGCCAAAAACATTCAGTACTTC.